The present TCR beta chain was sequenced within a study of T cell responses to AZD1222 COVID-19 vaccine. The repertoire was sequenced with immunoSEQ multiplex PCR; TCRdb's copy has only in-frame clones and lacks some. The table has 150,000 to 200,000 clones, 92% seen once. A note on this clone: The target antigen is unknown.

The study's findings and limits: White British ancestry dominated among donors, who included more females, and clonal diversity was possibly underestimated. Nearly half of the spike-specific TCRs reportedly recognize variant regions that carry no mutations. The number of AZD1222 recipients seropositive at baseline was only 6 or 7.

This receptor was taken from an adult who received the AZD1222 COVID-19 vaccine. The source material was peripheral blood, sampled 28 days after the second AZD1222 dose.

The DNA of the CDR3 is TGTGCCAGCAGTAGGCAGGGCGTCGAAAACACCATATATTTT. Protein product: CASSRQGVENTIYF. The chain links TRBV3-1 (or the pseudogene TRBV3-2) to TRBJ1-3; D might be TRBD1 (5 bases). Trimming took off 6 bases at V and 6 bases at J, with 15 bases between the two ends. The CDR3 spans 14 residues. In germline, CDR1 is LGHDT, CDR2 YNNKEL (reference sequence).